What follows are 19 T cell receptor beta chains derived from one specimen sequenced in a study of blood T cell repertoires in COVID-19. Assay used: immunoSEQ multiplex PCR; TCRdb lists only in-frame clones, some missing. The sample consists of approximately 200,000 clones, about four fifths of them appearing once. Specimen: peripheral blood. These receptors came from a woman in her sixties or seventies with acute or convalescent COVID-19.

This chain uses TRBV11-2 with TRBJ1-2; D is unresolved. V gave up 5 bases and J gave up 8 bases, with 12 bases separating them. The CDR3 is 12 residues long. CDR1 is SGHAT, CDR2 FQNNGV, per germline. In DNA, the CDR3 is TGTGCCAGCAGCCTAGGAGGGAACGGCTACACCTTC. Amino acids: CASSLGGNGYTF.

The chain recombines TRBV15 with TRBJ2-2; D remains ambiguous. This CDR3 region has 16 residues. V shed 1 base and J shed 3 bases, with 12 bases lying between them. Germline-derived CDR1 and CDR2 are LNHNV and YYDKDF (reference sequence). CDR3 in amino acids: CATSRGSFGDTGELFF. The CDR3 nucleotides read TGTGCCACCAGCAGAGGCTCATTCGGTGACACCGGGGAGCTGTTTTTT.

About this clone: Different DNA sequences within this sample yield the same CDR3. V and J are TRBV7-9 and TRBJ1-2; D gene unclear. Germline values: CDR1 SEHNR, CDR2 FQNEAQ (reference sequence). This CDR3 has 12 residues. The V gene lost 2 bases and the J gene lost 3 bases, with 4 bases spanning the gap. The CDR3 here is CASSLPDYGYTF. The CDR3, as DNA: TGTGCCAGCAGCTTACCCGACTATGGCTACACCTTC.

The chain has TRBV4-3 and TRBJ2-7; TRBD1 might be the D (8 bases). Deletions cut 5 bases from V and 3 bases from J, with 14 bases between. Germline CDR1 LGHNA, CDR2 YSLEER. The CDR3 has 14 amino acids. The DNA for the CDR3 is TGCGCCAGCAGCGCCACAGGGGGGGACTACGAGCAGTACTTC. Residues: CASSATGGDYEQYF.

The chain is built from TRBV6-5 and TRBJ1-6, with a tentative D call TRBD1 (5 bases). There are 14 residues in the CDR3. Germline lookup yields CDR1 MNHEY and CDR2 SVGAGI. With 4 bases removed from V and 5 bases from J, the gap between germline ends came to 9 bases. CDR3 sequence (DNA): TGTGCCAGCAGTTCAGGGAAAGATAATTCACCCCTCCACTTT. Translated, it gives CASSSGKDNSPLHF.

The rearrangement links TRBV3-1 (or the pseudogene TRBV3-2) to TRBJ2-2, with D maybe TRBD1 (6 bases). Trimming pared 0 bases from V and 7 bases from J, leaving 6 bases between. The CDR3 loop spans 13 amino acids. Germline CDR1 is LGHDT and CDR2 is YNNKEL (reference sequence). The CDR3: CASSQEGGGELFF. In DNA, the CDR3 is TGTGCCAGCAGCCAAGAAGGGGGCGGGGAGCTGTTTTTT.

The rearrangement uses TRBV5-6 and TRBJ2-7; 8 bases align to TRBD1. V shed 4 bases, J shed 2 bases, and the junction held 8 bases outside the gene matches. The CDR3 is 15 amino acids. Per germline, CDR1 SGHDT and CDR2 YYEEEE. The CDR3, as DNA: TGTGCCAGCAGCGAGGTCGGACAGGGACCCTACGAGCAGTACTTC. This translates into CASSEVGQGPYEQYF.

Comments on this clone: This CDR3 is also generated by other DNA sequences in the sample. The chain is built from TRBV21-1 and TRBJ1-1; the table's D call of TRBD1 was not tested on the DNA. TRBV21-1 is an annotated pseudogene. The CDR3 has 15 residues. As DNA, the CDR3 is TGTGCCAGCAGTAATGGCAGTACCATGAACACTGAAGCTTTCTTT. Residues: CASSNGSTMNTEAFF.

The chain is built from TRBV15 and TRBJ2-7; 8 nucleotides align to TRBD1. Germline values: CDR1 LNHNV, CDR2 YYDKDF (reference sequence). V shed 2 bases, J shed 7 bases, and the junction held 7 bases outside the gene matches. The CDR3 has 14 amino acids. The CDR3 DNA reads TGTGCCACCAGCAGAAGACAGGGGTCGAGGGAGCAGTACTTC. This codes for CATSRRQGSREQYF.

The CDR3 DNA follows: TGTGCCAGCAGCTCCGATACTTTGAGATCGCGGCAGTTCTTC. Residues: CASSSDTLRSRQFF. The V and J genes are TRBV7-2 and TRBJ2-1; no reliable D call. Trimming pared 4 bases from V and 12 bases from J, leaving 19 bases between. Per germline, CDR1 SGHTA and CDR2 FQGNSA. This CDR3 comprises 14 residues.

This chain uses TRBV14 with TRBJ1-4; perhaps TRBD1 as D (5 bases). Germline V gene data show CDR1 as SGHDN and CDR2 as FVKESK. The CDR3 sequence is 13 residues long. The V gene lost 4 bases and the J gene lost 3 bases, with 6 bases spanning the gap. As DNA, the CDR3 is TGTGCCAGCAGCCGACAGCCTAATGAAAAACTGTTTTTT. Protein product: CASSRQPNEKLFF.

The chain recombines TRBV5-4 with TRBJ1-4; the match to TRBD1 covers 9 bases. The trim removed 4 bases at V and 6 bases at J, leaving 4 bases unmatched. CDR1 is SGHNT, CDR2 YYREEE, per germline (reference sequence). The CDR3 loop spans 14 amino acids. CDR3 sequence (DNA): TGTGCCAGCAGCCGGGACAGGGCGGATGAAAAACTGTTTTTT. It encodes CASSRDRADEKLFF.

The chain joins TRBV7-2 to TRBJ2-7, with 9 bases lining up with TRBD1. The CDR3 loop spans 16 amino acids. J gave up 6 bases and V 2 bases, and 11 bases lay outside the gene matches. Germline CDR1 reads SGHTA; CDR2 reads FQGNSA. The CDR3 nucleotides are TGTGCCAGCAGCTTAAGCTTGGGACAGGGTCGAGGCGAGCAGTACTTC. Translation gives CASSLSLGQGRGEQYF.

The rearrangement joins TRBV7-2 to TRBJ2-3; TRBD1 might be the D (5 bases). V gave up 3 bases and J gave up 6 bases, with 13 bases separating them. Germline values: CDR1 SGHTA, CDR2 FQGNSA. The CDR3 sequence is 14 residues long. The CDR3 loop is CASSFGPKGDTQYF. CDR3 coding DNA: TGTGCCAGCAGCTTTGGGCCAAAGGGGGATACGCAGTATTTT.

The chain carries TRBV15 and TRBJ2-7, with 7 positions matching TRBD1. Germline CDR1 reads LNHNV; CDR2 reads YYDKDF (reference sequence). With V trimmed by 3 bases and J by 6 bases, 11 bases remained unmatched. The CDR3 extends over 15 amino acids. The CDR3 DNA is TGTGCCACCAGCAGCCCCGGGACAGTGAGGGGCGAGCAGTACTTC. Protein sequence: CATSSPGTVRGEQYF.

This chain uses TRBV4-2 with TRBJ2-5; D remains unclear. The length of the CDR3 is 12 residues. Per the germline V gene, CDR1 is LGHNA and CDR2 is YNFKEQ. Trimming stripped 0 bases from V and 5 bases from J, with 4 bases between. CDR3 in amino acids: CASSQDRETQYF. Written as DNA, the CDR3 is TGTGCCAGCAGCCAAGATCGTGAGACCCAGTACTTC.

V is TRBV19 and J is TRBJ1-1; TRBD1 matches at 7 bases. Germline lookup yields CDR1 LNHDA and CDR2 SQIVND (reference sequence). V shed 7 bases and J 2 bases; nucleotides not matched to a gene: 7. There are 14 residues in the CDR3. The CDR3 spells CASTPGGSNTEAFF. For the CDR3, the DNA is TGTGCCAGTACCCCAGGGGGGTCTAACACTGAAGCTTTCTTT.

This chain connects TRBV7-9 to TRBJ1-2; D possibly corresponds to TRBD1 (5 bases). Looked up from germline, CDR1 is SEHNR and CDR2 is FQNEAQ (reference sequence). Trimming pared 8 bases from V and 4 bases from J, leaving 17 bases between. The CDR3 consists of 14 residues. The CDR3 is CASREGSKGYGYTF. The CDR3 DNA follows: TGTGCCAGCCGGGAGGGGTCAAAGGGCTATGGCTACACCTTC.

The chain carries TRBV5-5 and TRBJ2-7; TRBD1 matches at 8 bases. The CDR3 runs to 14 residues. Germline-derived CDR1 and CDR2 are SGHKS and YYEKEE (reference sequence). J lost 9 bases, V lost 3 bases, and 11 bases had no gene match. In DNA form, the CDR3 reads TGTGCCAGCAGCTCAGAAGGACAGGGTTCTGGGCAGTACTTC. Its translation: CASSSEGQGSGQYF. The full variable domain, completed using reference TRBV5-5 and TRBJ2-7, is DAGVTQSPTHLIKTRGQQVTLRCSPISGHKSVSWYQQVLGQGPQFIFQYYEKEERGRGNFPDRFSARQFPNYSSELNVNALLLGDSALYLCASSSEGQGSGQYFGPGTRLTVT.